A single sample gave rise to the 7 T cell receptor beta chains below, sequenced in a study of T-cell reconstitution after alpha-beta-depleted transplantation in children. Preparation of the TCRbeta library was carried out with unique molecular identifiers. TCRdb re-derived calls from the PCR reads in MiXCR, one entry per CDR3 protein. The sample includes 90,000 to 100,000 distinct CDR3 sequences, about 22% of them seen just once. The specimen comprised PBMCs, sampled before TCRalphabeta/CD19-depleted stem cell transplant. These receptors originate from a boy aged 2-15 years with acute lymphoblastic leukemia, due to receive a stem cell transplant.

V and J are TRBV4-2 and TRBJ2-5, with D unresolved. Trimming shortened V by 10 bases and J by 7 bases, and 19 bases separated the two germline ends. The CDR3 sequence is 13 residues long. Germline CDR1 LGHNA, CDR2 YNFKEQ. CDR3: CAMSPGLGGTQYF. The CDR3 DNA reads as TGTGCCATGAGCCCTGGGCTGGGCGGGACCCAGTACTTC.

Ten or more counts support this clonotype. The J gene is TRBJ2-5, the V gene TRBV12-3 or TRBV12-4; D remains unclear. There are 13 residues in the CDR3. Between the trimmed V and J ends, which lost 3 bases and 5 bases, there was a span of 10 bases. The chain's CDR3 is CASSFRGAETQYF. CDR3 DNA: TGTGCCAGCAGTTTCCGCGGAGCGGAGACCCAGTACTTC.

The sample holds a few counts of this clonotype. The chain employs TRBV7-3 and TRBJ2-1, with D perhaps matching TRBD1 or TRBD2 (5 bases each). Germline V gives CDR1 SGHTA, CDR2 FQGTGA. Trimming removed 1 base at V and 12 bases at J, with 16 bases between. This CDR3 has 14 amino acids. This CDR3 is CASSLKGTGTPQFF. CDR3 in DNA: TGTGCCAGCAGCTTAAAAGGAACCGGGACGCCGCAGTTCTTC. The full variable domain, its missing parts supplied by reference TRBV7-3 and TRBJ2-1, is GAGVSQTPSNKVTEKGKYVELRCDPISGHTALYWYRQSLGQGPEFLIYFQGTGAADDSGLPNDRFFAVRPEGSVSTLKIQRTERGDSAVYLCASSLKGTGTPQFFGPGTRLTVL.

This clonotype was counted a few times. CDR3 sequence: CASSQEGQTKSTDTQYF. The CDR3 nucleotides are TGTGCCAGCAGCCAAGAGGGGCAAACTAAAAGCACAGATACGCAGTATTTT. The chain carries TRBV3-1 and TRBJ2-3, with D possibly being TRBD1 (5 bases). Germline V gene lookup returns CDR1 LGHDT and CDR2 YNNKEL (reference sequence). There are 17 residues in the CDR3. V was pared by 0 bases and J by 0 bases, with 13 bases between.

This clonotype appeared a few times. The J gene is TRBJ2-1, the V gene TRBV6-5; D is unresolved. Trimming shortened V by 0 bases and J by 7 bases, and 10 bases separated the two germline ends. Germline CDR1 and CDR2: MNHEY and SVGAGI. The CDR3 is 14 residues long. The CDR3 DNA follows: TGTGCCAGCAGTTACTCGGAGTATGTAAATGAGCAGTTCTTC. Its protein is CASSYSEYVNEQFF.

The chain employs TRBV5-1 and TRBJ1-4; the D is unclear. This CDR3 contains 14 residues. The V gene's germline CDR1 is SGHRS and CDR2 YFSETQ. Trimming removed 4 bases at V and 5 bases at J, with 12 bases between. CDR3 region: CASSITTPNEKLFF. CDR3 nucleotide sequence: TGCGCCAGCAGCATTACGACCCCAAATGAAAAACTGTTTTTT.

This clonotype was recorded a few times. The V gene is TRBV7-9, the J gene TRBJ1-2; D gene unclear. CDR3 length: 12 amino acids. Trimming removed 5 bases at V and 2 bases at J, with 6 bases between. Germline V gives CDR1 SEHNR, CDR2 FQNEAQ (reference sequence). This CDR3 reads CASSPINYGYTF. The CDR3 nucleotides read TGTGCCAGCAGCCCTATAAACTATGGCTACACCTTC. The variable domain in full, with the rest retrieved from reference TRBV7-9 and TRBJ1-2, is DTGVSQNPRHKITKRGQNVTFRCDPISEHNRLYWYRQTLGQGPEFLTYFQNEAQLEKSRLLSDRFSAERPKGSFSTLEIQRTEQGDSAMYLCASSPINYGYTFGSGTRLTVV.